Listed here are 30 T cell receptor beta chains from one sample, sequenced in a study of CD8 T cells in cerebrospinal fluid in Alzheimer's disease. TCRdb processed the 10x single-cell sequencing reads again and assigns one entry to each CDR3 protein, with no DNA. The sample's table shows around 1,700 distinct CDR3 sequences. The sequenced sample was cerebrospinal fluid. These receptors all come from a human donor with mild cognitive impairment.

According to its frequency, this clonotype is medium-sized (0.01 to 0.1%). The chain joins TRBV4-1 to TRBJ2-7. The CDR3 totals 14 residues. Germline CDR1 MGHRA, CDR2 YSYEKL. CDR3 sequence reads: CASSRNPNEYEQYF.

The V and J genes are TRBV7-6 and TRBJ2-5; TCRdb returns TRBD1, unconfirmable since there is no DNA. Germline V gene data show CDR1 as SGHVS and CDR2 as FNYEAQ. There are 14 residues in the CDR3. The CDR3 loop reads CASSLDWGGETQYF. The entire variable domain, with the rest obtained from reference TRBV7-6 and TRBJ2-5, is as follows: GAGVSQSPRYKVTKRGQDVALRCDPISGHVSLYWYRQALGQGPEFLTYFNYEAQQDKSGLPNDRFSAERPEGSISTLTIQRTEQRDSAMYRCASSLDWGGETQYFGPGTRLLVL.

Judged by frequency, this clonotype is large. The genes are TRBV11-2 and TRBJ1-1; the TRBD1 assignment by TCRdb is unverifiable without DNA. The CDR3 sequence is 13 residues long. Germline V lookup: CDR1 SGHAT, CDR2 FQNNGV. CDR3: CASSLAGDTEAFF.

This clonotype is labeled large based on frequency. The CDR3 loop reads CASSSGTGNQPQHF. This chain links TRBV5-1 with TRBJ1-5; without DNA, the TCRdb call of TRBD1 cannot be checked. Germline V gene data show CDR1 as SGHRS and CDR2 as YFSETQ. The CDR3 length is 14 residues.

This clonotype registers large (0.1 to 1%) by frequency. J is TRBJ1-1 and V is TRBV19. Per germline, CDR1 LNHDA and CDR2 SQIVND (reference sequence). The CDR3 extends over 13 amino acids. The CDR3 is CASSIISQSEAFF.

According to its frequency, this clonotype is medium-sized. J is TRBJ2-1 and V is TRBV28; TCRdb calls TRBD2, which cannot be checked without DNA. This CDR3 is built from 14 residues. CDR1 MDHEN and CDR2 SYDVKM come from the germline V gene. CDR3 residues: CASSLTSPISEQFF.

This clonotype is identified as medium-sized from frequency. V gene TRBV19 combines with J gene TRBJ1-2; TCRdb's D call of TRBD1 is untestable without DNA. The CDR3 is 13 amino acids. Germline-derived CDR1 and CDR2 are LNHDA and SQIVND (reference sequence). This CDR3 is CASSISGYYGYTF.

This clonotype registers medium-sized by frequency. CDR3 protein: CASSQETSAQSSYNEQFF. This rearrangement joins TRBV4-1 to TRBJ2-1; TCRdb proposes TRBD2, but this gene call is untestable without DNA. The CDR3 has 18 amino acids. Per the germline V gene, CDR1 is MGHRA and CDR2 is YSYEKL.

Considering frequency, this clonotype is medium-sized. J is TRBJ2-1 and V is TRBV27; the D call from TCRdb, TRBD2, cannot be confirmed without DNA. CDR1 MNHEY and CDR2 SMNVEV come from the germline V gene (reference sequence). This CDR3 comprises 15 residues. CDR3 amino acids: CASSSGLAYYNEQFF.

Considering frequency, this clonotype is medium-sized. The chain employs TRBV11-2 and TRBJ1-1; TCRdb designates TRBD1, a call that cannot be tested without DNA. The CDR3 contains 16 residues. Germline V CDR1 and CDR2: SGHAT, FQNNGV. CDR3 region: CASSLGGQIMNTEAFF.

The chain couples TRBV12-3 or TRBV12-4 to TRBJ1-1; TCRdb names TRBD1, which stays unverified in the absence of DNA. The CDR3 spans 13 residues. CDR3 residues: CASITTGGTEAFF.

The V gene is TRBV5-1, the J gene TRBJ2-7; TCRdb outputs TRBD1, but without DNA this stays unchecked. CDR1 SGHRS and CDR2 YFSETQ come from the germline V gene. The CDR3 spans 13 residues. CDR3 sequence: CASSFLQGYEQYF.

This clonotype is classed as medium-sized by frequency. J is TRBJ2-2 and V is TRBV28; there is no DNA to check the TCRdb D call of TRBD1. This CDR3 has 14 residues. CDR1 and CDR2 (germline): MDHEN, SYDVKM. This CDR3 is CASSDRGYTGELFF.

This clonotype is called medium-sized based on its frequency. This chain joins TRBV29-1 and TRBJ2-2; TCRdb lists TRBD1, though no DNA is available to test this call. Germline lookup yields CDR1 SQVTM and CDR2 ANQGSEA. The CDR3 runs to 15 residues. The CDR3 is CSVKKGTQNTGELFF.

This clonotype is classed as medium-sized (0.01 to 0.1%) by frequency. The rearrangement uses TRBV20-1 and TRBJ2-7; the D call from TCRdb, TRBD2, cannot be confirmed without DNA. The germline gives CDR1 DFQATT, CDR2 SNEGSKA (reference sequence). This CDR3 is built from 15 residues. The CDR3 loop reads CSARPPGGSSYEQYF.

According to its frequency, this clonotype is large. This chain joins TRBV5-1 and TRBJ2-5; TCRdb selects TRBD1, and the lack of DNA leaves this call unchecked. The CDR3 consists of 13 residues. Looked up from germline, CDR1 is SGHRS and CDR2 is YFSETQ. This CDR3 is CASSFIGGETQYF. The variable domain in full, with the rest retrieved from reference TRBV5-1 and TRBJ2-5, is KAGVTQTPRYLIKTRGQQVTLSCSPISGHRSVSWYQQTPGQGLQFLFEYFSETQRNKGNFPGRFSGRQFSNSRSEMNVSTLELGDSALYLCASSFIGGETQYFGPGTRLLVL.

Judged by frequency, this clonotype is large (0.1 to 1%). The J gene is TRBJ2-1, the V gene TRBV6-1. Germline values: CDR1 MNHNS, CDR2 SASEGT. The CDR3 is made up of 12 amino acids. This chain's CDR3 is CASREAYNEQFF.

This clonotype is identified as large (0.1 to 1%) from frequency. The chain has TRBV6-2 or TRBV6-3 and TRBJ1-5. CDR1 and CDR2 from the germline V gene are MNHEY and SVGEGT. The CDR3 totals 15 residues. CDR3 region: CASSYSGTLNQPQHF.

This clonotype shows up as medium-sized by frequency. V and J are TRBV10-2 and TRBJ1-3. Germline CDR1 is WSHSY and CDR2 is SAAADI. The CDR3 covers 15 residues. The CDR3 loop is CASSVEVASGNTIYF.

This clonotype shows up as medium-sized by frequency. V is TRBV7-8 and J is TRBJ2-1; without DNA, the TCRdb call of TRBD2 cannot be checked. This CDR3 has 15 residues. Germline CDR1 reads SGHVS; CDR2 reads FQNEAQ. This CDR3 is CASSLPSGTYNEQFF.

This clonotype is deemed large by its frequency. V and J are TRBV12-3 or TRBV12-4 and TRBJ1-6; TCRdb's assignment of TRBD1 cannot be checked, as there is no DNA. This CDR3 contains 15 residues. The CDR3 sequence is CASSLEGQRNSPLHF.

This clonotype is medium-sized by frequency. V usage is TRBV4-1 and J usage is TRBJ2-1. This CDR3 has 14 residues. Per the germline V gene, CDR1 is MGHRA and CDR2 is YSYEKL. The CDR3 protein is CASSRVGTRNEQFF.

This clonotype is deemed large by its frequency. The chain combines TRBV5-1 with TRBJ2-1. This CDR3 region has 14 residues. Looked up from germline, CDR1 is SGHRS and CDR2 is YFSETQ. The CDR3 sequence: CASSFGQTYNEQFF.

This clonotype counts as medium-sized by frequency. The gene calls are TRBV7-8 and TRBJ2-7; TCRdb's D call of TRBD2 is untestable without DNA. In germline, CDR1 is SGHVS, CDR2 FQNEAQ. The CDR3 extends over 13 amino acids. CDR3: CASSALAGGEQYF.

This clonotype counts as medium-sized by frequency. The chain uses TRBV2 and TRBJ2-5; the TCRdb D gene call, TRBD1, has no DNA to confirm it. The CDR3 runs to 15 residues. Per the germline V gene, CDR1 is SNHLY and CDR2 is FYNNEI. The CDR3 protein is CASSGSLGAEETQYF.

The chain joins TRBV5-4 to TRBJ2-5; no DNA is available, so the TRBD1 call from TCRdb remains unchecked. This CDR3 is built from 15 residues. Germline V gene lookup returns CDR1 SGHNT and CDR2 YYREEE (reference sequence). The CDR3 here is CASSRDQGAGETQYF.

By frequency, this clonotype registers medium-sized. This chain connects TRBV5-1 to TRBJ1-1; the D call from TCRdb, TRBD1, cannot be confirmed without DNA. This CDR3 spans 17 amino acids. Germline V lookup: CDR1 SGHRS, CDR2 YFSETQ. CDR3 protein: CASSFGTGGGRNTEAFF.

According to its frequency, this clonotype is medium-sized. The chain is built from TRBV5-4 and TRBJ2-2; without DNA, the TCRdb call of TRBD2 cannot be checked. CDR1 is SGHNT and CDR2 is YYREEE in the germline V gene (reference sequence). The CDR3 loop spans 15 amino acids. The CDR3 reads CASSLGLAETGELFF. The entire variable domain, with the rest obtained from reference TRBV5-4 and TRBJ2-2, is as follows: ETGVTQSPTHLIKTRGQQVTLRCSSQSGHNTVSWYQQALGQGPQFIFQYYREEENGRGNFPPRFSGLQFPNYSSELNVNALELDDSALYLCASSLGLAETGELFFGEGSRLTVL.

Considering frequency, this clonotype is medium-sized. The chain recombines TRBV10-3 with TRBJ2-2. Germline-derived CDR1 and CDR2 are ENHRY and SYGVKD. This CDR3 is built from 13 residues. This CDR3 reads CAISEITTGELFF.

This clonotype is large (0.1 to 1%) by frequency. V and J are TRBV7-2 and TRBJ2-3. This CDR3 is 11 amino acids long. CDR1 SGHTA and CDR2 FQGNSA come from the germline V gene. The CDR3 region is CASSERYTQYF.